Listed here are 2 T cell receptor beta chains from one sample, sequenced in a study of cytomegalovirus exposure and HLA in healthy donors. Amplification used 60 Vbeta primers and 13 Jbeta primers. This table comes from immunoSEQ multiplex PCR, and its TCRdb copy is limited to in-frame clones, with some not included. The sample has about 130,000 clones, and its top ten clones hold 2% to 2.5%. The sample taken for sequencing was PBMCs. These receptors were taken from a man aged 40-49 years in good health and CMV-seronegative.

The rearrangement uses TRBV6-6 and TRBJ2-3; a possible D gene is TRBD2 (6 bases). Trimming took 2 bases from V and 2 from J, leaving 11 bases between them. Germline-derived CDR1 and CDR2 are MNHNY and SVGAGI (reference sequence). The CDR3 totals 15 residues. The CDR3 spells CASSYGGIDTDTQYF. The CDR3, as DNA: TGTGCCAGCAGTTACGGCGGGATTGACACAGATACGCAGTATTTT.

The chain uses TRBV5-6 and TRBJ2-1, with 9 bases aligning to TRBD2. The CDR3 runs 15 residues. The germline gives CDR1 SGHDT, CDR2 YYEEEE. The ends lost 1 base at V and 5 bases at J; junction bases unmatched: 4. CDR3 in amino acids: CASSLRLAENNEQFF. DNA of the CDR3: TGTGCCAGCAGCTTGAGACTAGCGGAAAACAATGAGCAGTTCTTC.